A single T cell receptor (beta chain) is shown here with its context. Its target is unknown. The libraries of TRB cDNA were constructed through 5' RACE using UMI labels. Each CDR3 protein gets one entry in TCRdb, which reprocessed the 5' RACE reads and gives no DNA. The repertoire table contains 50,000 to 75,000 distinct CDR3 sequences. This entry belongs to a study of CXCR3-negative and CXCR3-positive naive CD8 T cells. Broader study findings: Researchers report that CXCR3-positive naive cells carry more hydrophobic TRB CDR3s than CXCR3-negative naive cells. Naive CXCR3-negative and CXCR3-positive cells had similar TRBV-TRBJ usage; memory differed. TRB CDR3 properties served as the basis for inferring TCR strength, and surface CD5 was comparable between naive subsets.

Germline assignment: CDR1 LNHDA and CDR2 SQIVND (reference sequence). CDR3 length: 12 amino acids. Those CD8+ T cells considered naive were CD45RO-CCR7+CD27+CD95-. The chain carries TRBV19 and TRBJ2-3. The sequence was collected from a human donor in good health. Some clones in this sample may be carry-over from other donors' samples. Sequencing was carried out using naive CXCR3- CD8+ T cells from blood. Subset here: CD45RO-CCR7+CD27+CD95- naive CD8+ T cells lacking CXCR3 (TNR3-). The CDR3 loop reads CASSHRSRTQYF.